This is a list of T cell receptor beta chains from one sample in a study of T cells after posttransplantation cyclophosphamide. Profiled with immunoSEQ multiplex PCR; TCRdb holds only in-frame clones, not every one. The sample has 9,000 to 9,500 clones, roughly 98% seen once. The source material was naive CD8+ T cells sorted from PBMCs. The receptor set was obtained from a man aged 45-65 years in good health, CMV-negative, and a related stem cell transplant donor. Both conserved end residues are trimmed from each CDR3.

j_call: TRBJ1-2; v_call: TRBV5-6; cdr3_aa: ASSPGTGGLGYT
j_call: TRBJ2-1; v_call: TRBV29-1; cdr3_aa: SVEAGEDEQF
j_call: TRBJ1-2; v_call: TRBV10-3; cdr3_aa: AISESKGRANGYT
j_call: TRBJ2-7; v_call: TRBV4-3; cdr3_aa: ASSQYAVRDRPAYEQY
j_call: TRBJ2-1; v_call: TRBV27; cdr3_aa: ASSLVPTISSYNEQF
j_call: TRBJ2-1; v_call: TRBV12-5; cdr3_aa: ASGFTSGGYNNEQF
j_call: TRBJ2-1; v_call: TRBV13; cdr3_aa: ASSPLAGAPNNEQF
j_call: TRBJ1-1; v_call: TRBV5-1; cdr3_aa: ASSPRDRDLNTEAF
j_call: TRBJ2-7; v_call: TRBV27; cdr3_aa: ASSLDISYEQY
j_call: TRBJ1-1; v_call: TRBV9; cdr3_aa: ASSATGLNTEAF
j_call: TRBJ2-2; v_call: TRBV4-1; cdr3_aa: ASSPAAGEATGELF
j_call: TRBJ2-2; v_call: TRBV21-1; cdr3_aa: ASSKSSDSDTGELF
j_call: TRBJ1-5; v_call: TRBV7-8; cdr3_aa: ASSRLPSGGQGGNQPQH
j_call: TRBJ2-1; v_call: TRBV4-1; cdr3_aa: ASSQEAGMTYNEQF
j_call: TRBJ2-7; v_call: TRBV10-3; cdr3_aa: AISESAGTGEQY
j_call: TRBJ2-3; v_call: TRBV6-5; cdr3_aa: ASSFYSGTDTQY
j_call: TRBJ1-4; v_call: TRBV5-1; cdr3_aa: ASRDTGTALNEKLF
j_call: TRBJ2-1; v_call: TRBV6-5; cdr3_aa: ASSYSTGEAYNEQF
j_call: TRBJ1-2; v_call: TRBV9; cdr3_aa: ASSDGGTGEYYGYT
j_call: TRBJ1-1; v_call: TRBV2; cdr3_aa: ASSGMGTGRITEAF
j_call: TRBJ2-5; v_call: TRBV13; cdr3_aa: ASSSQEWGPTGTQY
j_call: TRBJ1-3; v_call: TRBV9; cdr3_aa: ASSRGGENTIY
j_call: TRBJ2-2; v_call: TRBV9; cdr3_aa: ASSVGASGSGELF
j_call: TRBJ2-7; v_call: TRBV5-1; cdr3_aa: ASTLGSSYEQY
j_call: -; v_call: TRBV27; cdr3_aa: ASGLYEQY
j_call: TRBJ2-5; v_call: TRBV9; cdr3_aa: ASSAPLAGGVEETQY
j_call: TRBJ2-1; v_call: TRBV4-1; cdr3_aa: ASSQPAQLLGAEQF
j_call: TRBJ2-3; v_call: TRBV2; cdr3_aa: ASSVGWQY
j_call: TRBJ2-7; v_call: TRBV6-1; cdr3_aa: ASSEVSLLSYEQY
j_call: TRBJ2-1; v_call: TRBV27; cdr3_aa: ASSLGHYNEQF
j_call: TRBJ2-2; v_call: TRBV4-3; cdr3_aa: ASSPGTGVLGELF
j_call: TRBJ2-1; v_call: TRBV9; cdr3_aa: ASSATGGSGNEQF
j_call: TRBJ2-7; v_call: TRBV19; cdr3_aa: ATTPGTGAYEQY
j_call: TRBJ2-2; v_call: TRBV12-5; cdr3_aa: ANSGRFAGELF
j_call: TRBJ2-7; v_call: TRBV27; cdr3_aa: ASSSGQISYEQY
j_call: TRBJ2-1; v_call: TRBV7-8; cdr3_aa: ASSLDLAGGYNEQF
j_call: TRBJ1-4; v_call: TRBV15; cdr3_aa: ATRQGREKLF
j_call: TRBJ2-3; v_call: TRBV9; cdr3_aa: ASSTGTSISDTQY
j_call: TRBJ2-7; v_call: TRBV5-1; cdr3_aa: ASSLVAGHYEQY
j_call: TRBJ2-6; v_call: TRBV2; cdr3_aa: ASSEAYREGASGANVLT
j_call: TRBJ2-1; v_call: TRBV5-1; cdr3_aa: ASSLRFGDYNEQF
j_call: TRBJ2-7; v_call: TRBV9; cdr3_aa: ASSPGLAGYEQY
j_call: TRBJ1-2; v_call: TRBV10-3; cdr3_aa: AISESGAGHGYT
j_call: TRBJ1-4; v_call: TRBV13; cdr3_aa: ATDPRGPDEKLF
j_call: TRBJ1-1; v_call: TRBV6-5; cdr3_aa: ASSSTGTGGEAF
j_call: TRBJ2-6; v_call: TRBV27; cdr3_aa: ASSLGQGLNVLT
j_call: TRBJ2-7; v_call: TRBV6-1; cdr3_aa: ASSDPVSYEQY
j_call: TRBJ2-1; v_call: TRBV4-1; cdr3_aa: ASSQVLVQVNEQF
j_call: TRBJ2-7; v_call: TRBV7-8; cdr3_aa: ASSFMGGVEDEQY
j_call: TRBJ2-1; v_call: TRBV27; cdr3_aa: ASSFGAGGVNEQF
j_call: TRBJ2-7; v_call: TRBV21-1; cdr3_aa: ASNPKGQGGDYEQY
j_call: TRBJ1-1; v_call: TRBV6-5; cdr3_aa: ASSYLGTGAPGDAF
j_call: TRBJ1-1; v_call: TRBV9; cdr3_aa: ASKGVGTEAF
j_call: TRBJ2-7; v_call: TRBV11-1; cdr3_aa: ASSQGARSYEQY
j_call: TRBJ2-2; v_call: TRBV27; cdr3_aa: ASSLGSGQITGELF
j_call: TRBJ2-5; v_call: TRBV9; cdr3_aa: ASSNRLAQETQY
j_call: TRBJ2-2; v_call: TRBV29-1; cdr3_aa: SGRELF
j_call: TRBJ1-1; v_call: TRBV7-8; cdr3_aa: ASSLSETGAEAF
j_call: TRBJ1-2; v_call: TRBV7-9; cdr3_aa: ASSLGDRQNYGYT
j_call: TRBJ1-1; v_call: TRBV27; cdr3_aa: ASSSDPRAEITSMNTEAF